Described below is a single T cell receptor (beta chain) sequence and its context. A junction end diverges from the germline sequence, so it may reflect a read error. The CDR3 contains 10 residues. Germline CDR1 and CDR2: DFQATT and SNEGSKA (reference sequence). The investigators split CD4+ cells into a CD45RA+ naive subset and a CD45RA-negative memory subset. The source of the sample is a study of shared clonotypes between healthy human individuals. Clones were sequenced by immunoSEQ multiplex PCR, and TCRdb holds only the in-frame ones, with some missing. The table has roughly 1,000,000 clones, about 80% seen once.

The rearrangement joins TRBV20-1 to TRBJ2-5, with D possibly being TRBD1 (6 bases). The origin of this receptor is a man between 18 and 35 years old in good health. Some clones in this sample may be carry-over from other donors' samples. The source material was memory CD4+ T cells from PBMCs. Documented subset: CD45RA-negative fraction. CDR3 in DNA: TGTGGGGGAAGGGGGGAGACCCAGTACTTC. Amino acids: CGGRGETQYF.